Sequencing of this T cell receptor beta chain was carried out in a study of PD-1 blockade in classical Hodgkin lymphoma. Overall study findings and caveats: The repertoire differences lack a defined cause, possibly disease activity or prior therapy. Baseline diversity was lower in partial responders and progressors than complete responders. It was CD4+ TCR diversity, not CD8+, that rose significantly by C4D1.

Time point in this sample: cycle 4 day 1 (C4D1), after less than 7 weeks of nivolumab. The patients all showed relapse after autologous stem cell transplantation, while their brentuximab vedotin exposure varied. A word on this clone: As yet, its antigen is unknown.

The data were produced by immunoSEQ multiplex PCR, yet TCRdb's version contains in-frame clones alone and is incomplete. The sample has under 40,000 clones; 75% to 85% are singletons. CDR1 and CDR2 (germline): SGHVS, FNYEAQ. The CDR3 length is 17 residues. Losses at the gene ends were 5 bases for V and 1 base for J; bases not matched to a gene: 9. The sequencing used peripheral blood mononuclear cells (PBMCs), collected before the fourth cycle of nivolumab. This receptor was taken from a human donor with classical Hodgkin lymphoma. This chain links TRBV7-6 with TRBJ2-3, with 10 bases that match TRBD2. CDR3 in DNA: TGTGCCAGCAGCGCAAGGCTAGGGACTAGCGGCACAGATACGCAGTATTTT. This gives the protein CASSARLGTSGTDTQYF.